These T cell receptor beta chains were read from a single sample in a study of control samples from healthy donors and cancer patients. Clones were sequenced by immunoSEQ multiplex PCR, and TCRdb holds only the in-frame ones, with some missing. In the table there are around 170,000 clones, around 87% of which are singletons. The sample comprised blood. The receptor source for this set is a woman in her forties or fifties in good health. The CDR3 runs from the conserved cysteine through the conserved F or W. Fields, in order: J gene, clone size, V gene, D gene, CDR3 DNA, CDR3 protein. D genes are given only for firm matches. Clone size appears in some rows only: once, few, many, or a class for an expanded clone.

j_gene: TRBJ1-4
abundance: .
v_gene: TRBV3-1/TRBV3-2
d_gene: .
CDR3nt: TGTGCCAGCAGCCAAACGACAGGTTGGGGGGGAAGTAATGAAAAACTGTTTTTT
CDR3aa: CASSQTTGWGGSNEKLFF

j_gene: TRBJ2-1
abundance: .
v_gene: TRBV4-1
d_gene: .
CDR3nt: TGCGCCAGCAGCGCACTAGCACCCCATGAGCAGTTCTTC
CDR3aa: CASSALAPHEQFF

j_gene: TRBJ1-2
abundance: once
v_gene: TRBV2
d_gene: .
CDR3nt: TGTGCCAGCAGTGAATTAGTGCCTGGCTACACCTTC
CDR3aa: CASSELVPGYTF

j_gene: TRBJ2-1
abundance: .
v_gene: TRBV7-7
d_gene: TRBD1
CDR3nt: TGTGCTAGCAGCTTTAGATCGGGACAGGGGCAAAATGAGCAGTTCTTC
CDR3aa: CASSFRSGQGQNEQFF

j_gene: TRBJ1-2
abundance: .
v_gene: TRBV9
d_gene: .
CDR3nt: TGTGCCAGCAGCCCCCGTACGGACAGAAAACCGGAAAACTATGGCTACACCTTC
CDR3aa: CASSPRTDRKPENYGYTF

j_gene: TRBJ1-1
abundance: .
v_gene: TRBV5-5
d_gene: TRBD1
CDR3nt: TGTGCCAGCAGCTTGTATGGGACAGCTAACACTGAAGCTTTCTTT
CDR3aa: CASSLYGTANTEAFF

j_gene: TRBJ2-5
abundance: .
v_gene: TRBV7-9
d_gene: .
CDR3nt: TGTGCCAGCAGCAAGTTTGGGGTCCCCGAAGAGACCCAGTACTTC
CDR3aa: CASSKFGVPEETQYF

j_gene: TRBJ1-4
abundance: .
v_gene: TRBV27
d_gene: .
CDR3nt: TGTGCCAGCAGTCAAGGGGGAACTAATGAAAAACTGTTTTTT
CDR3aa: CASSQGGTNEKLFF

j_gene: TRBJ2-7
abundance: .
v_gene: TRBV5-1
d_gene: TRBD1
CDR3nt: TGCGCCAGCGGGAAAACAGGGGACTACGAGCAGTACTTC
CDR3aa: CASGKTGDYEQYF

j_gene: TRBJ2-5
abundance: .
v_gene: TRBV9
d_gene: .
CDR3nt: TGTGCCAGCAGCGCGCTGCGCGGAAGCTTGGATTCGACCCAGTACTTC
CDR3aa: CASSALRGSLDSTQYF

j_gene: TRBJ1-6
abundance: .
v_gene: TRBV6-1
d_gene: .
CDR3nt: TGTGCCAGCAGTGACACCGGGTATTCACCCCTCCACTTT
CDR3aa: CASSDTGYSPLHF

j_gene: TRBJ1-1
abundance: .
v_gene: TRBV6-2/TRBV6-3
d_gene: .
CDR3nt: TGTGCCAGCAGTTACCCGCGGAGGTTGAACACTGAAGCTTTCTTT
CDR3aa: CASSYPRRLNTEAFF

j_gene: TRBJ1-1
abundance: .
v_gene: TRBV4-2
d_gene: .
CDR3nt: TGTGCCAGCAGCCAAGATGAGGGGAGAAGCACTGAAGCTTTCTTT
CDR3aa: CASSQDEGRSTEAFF

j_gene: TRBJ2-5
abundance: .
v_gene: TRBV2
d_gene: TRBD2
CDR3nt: TGTGCCAGCAGTCTGAGTAGCGGGGGAGGAGAGACCCAGTACTTC
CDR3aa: CASSLSSGGGETQYF

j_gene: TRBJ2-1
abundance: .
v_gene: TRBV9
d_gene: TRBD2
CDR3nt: TGTGCCAGCAGTTTAAGCGGGAGTGGTGACAATGAGCAGTTCTTC
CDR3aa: CASSLSGSGDNEQFF

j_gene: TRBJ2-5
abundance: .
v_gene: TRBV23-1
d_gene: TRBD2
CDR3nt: TGCGCCAGCAGTCAATCGGGTCGTCCGGGACTAGTCCAAGAGACCCAGTACTTC
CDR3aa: CASSQSGRPGLVQETQYF

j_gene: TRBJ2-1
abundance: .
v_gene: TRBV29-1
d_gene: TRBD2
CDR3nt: TGCAGCGTAACGCGGGGGGGCGGAAACAATGAGCAGTTCTTC
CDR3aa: CSVTRGGGNNEQFF

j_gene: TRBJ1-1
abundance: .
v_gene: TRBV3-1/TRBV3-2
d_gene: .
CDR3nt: TGTGCCAGCAGCCAAGTTTCATTGAACACTGAAGCTTTCTTT
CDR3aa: CASSQVSLNTEAFF

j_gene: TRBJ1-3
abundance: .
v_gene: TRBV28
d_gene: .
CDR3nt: TGTGCCAGCAGTTTTGTGGCAGGTACCAACACCATATATTTT
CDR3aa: CASSFVAGTNTIYF

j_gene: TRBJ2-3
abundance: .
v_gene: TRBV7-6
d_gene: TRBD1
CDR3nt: TGTGCCAGCAGCGCTCTCCTAGGACAGGGGGCAGATACGCAGTATTTT
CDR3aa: CASSALLGQGADTQYF

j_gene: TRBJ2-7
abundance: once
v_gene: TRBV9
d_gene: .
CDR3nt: TGTGCCAGCAGCGTAGATCCAGAGGTTATCGACGAGCAGTACTTC
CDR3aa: CASSVDPEVIDEQYF

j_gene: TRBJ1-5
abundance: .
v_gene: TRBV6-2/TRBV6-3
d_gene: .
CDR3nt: TGTGCCAGCAGTTACACGATAGGACGGCCCAATCAGCCCCAGCATTTT
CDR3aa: CASSYTIGRPNQPQHF

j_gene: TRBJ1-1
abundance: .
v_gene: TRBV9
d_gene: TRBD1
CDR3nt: TGTGCCAGCAGCCCTCGACAGGGGGCTGGCACTGAAGCTTTCTTT
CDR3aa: CASSPRQGAGTEAFF

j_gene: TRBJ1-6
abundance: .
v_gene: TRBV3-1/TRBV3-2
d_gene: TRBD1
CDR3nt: TGTGCCAGCAGCCCCACAGGGGTAGAGTCACCCCTCCACTTT
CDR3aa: CASSPTGVESPLHF

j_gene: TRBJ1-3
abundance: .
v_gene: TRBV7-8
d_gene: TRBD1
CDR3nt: TGTGCCAGCAGCTTACATGGCAGGGGGGACACCATATATTTT
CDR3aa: CASSLHGRGDTIYF

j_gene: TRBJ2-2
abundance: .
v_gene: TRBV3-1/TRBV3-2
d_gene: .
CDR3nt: TGTGCCAGCAGCCAAGGATTCCCTGAAGGACAGCCCACCGGGGAGCTGTTTTTT
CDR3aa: CASSQGFPEGQPTGELFF

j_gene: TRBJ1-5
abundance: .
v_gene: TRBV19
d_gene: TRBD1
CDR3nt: TGTGCCAGTAGGGTTACAGGGGGCCTTGAGCCCCAGCATTTT
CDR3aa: CASRVTGGLEPQHF

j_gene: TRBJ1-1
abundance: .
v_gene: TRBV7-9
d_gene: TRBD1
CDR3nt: TGTGCCAGCAGCTCCGTCCCGGGACAGGGAAGGACTGAAGCTTTCTTT
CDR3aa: CASSSVPGQGRTEAFF

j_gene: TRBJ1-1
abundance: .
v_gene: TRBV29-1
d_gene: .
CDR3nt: TGCAGCGGAAGGTGGGGTTCCTCGGACACTGAAGCTTTCTTT
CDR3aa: CSGRWGSSDTEAFF

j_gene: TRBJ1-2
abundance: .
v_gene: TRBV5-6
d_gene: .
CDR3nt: TGTGCCAGCAGCTTGGACACAAATACGCTAACTAACTATGGCTACACCTTC
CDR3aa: CASSLDTNTLTNYGYTF

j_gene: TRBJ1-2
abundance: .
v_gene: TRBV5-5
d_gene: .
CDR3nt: TGTGCCAGCAGCTTAAGACCGGGGACGGGTGGCTACACCTTC
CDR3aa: CASSLRPGTGGYTF

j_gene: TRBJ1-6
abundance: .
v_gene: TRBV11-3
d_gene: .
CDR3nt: TGTGCCAGCAGCCTTGACAGAGGTTCACCCCTCCACTTT
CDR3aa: CASSLDRGSPLHF

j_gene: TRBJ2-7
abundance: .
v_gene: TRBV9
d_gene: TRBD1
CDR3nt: TGTGCCAGCAGCGTTTCGACAGGGGGGTCTCTGGACGAGCAGTACTTC
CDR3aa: CASSVSTGGSLDEQYF

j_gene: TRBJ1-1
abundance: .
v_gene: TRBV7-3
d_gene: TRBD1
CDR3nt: TGTGCCAGCAGCTCCCTACAGGGGATCTCCCTAAAGGACACTGAAGCTTTCTTT
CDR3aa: CASSSLQGISLKDTEAFF

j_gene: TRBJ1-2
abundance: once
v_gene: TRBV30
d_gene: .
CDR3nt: TGTGCCTGGAGAGGGAAACTTAACTATGGCTACACCTTC
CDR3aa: CAWRGKLNYGYTF

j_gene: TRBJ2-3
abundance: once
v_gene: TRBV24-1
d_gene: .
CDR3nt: TGTGCCACCAGTCTTGGCACAGACACAGATACGCAGTATTTT
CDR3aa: CATSLGTDTDTQYF

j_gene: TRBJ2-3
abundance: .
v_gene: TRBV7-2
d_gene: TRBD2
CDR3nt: TGTGCCAGCAGCTCCGCTAGCGGGGGGAGGTCTGGTACGCAGTATTTT
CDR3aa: CASSSASGGRSGTQYF

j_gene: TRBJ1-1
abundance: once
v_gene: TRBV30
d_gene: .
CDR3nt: TGTGCCTGGTCCGGGCCGAAGGGTGAAGCTTTCTTT
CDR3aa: CAWSGPKGEAFF

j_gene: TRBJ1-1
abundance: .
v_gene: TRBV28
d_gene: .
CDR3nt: TGTGCCAGCAGCCCTCCTGCGAGGGGCACTGAAGCTTTCTTT
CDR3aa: CASSPPARGTEAFF

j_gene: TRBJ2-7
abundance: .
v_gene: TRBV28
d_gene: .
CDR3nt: TGTGCCAGCAGAAACTCCGGGGGCGCCTACGAGCAGTACTTC
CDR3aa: CASRNSGGAYEQYF

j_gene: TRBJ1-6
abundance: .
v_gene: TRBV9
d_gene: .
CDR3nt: TGTGCCAGCAGCGTAGACCCCCAGGGCCGAAATTCACCCCTCCACTTT
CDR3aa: CASSVDPQGRNSPLHF

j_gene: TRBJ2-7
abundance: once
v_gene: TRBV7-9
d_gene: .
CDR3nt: TGTGCCAGCAGACAGGGTGGCGGGAGCTCCTACGAGCAGTACTTC
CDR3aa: CASRQGGGSSYEQYF

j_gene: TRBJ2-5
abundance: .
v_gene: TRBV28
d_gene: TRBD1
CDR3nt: TGTGCCAGCAGTTTAGTTCCCAGGGGGTACCAAGAGACCCAGTACTTC
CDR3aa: CASSLVPRGYQETQYF

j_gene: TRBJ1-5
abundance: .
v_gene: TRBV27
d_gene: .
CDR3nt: TGTGCCAGCAGCAGTATTAGCAATCAGCCCCAGCATTTT
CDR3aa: CASSSISNQPQHF

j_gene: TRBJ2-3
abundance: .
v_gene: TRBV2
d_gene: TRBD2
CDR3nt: TGTGCCAGCAGTGATAGGGCGGGGGCAGATACGCAGTATTTT
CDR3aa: CASSDRAGADTQYF

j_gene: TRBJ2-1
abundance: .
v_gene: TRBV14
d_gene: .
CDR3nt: TGTGCCAGCAGCCGAGGACATATCTTCAATGAGCAGTTCTTC
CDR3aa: CASSRGHIFNEQFF

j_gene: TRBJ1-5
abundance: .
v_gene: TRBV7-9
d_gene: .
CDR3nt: TGTGCCAGCAGCTTATCCGGAAATCAGCCCCAGCATTTT
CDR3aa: CASSLSGNQPQHF

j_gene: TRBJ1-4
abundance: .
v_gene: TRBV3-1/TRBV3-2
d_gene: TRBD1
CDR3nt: TGTGCCAGCAGCCAGGTCGACAGGGGTAAACTGTTTTTT
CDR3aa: CASSQVDRGKLFF